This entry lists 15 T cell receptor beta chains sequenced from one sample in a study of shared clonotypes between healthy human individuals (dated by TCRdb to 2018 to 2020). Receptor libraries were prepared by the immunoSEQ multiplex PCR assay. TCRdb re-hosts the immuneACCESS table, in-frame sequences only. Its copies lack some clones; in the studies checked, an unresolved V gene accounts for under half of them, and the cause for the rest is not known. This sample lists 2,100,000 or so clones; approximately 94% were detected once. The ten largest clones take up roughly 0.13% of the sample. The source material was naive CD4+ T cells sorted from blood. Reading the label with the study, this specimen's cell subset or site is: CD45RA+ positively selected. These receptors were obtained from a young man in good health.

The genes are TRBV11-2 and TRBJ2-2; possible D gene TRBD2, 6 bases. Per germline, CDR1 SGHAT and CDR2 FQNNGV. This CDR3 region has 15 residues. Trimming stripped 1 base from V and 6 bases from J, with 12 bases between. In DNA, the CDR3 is TGTGCCAGCAGCTTAGGGTCATCGGGGGCCGGGGAGCTGTTTTTT. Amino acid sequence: CASSLGSSGAGELFF.

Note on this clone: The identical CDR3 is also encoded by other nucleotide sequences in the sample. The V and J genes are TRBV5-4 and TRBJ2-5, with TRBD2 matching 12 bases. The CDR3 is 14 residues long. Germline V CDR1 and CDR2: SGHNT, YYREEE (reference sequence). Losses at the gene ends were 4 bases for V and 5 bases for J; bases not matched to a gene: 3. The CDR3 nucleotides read TGTGCCAGCAGCCTAGCGGGGGGGAGGGAGACCCAGTACTTC. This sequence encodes CASSLAGGRETQYF.

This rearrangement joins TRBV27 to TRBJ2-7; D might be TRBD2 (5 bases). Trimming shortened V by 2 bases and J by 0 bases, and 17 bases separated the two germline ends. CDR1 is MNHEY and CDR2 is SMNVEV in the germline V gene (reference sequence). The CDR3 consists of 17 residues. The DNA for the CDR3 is TGTGCCAGCAGTTTAGGGCCCCCGAGCGGCAGCTCCTACGAGCAGTACTTC. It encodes CASSLGPPSGSSYEQYF.

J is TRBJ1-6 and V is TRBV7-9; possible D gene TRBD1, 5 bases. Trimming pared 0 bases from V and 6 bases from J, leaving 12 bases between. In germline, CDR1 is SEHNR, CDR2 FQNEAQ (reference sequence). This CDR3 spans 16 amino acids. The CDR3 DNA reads TGTGCCAGCAGCTTAGCGTATGGCAGGGCTAATTCACCCCTCCACTTT. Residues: CASSLAYGRANSPLHF.

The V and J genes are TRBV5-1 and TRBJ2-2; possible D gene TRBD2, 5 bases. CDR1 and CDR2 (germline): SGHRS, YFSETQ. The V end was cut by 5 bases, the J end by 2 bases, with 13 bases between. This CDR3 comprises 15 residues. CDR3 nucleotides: TGCGCCAGCAGGCCCCCCGGGGTAAACACCGGGGAGCTGTTTTTT. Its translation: CASRPPGVNTGELFF.

CDR3: CASSISQGSSGNTIYF. CDR3 in DNA: TGTGCCAGTAGTATATCACAGGGGAGCTCTGGAAACACCATATATTTT. The chain uses TRBV19 and TRBJ1-3; 7 nucleotides align to TRBD1. V shed 2 bases and J 0 bases; nucleotides not matched to a gene: 4. The CDR3 has 16 residues. Germline V lookup: CDR1 LNHDA, CDR2 SQIVND (reference sequence). Together with reference TRBV19 and TRBJ1-3, the CDR3 gives the full variable domain: DGGITQSPKYLFRKEGQNVTLSCEQNLNHDAMYWYRQDPGQGLRLIYYSQIVNDFQKGDIAEGYSVSREKKESFPLTVTSAQKNPTAFYLCASSISQGSSGNTIYFGEGSWLTVV.

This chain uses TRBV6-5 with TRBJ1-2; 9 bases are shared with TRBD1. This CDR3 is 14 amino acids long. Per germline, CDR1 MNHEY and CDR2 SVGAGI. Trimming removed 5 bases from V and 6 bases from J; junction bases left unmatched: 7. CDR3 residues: CASSKTGTGNGYTF. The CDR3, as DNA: TGTGCCAGCAGTAAAACCGGGACAGGGAATGGCTACACCTTC.

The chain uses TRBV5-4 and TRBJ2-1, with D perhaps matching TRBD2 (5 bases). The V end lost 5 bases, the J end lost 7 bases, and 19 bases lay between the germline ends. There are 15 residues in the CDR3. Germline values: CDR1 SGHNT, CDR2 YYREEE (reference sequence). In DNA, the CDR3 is TGTGCCAGCAGTCTCCCGGGATCCCTAGTAAATGAGCAGTTCTTC. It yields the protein CASSLPGSLVNEQFF. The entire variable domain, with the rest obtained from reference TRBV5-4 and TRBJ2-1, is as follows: ETGVTQSPTHLIKTRGQQVTLRCSSQSGHNTVSWYQQALGQGPQFIFQYYREEENGRGNFPPRFSGLQFPNYSSELNVNALELDDSALYLCASSLPGSLVNEQFFGPGTRLTVL.

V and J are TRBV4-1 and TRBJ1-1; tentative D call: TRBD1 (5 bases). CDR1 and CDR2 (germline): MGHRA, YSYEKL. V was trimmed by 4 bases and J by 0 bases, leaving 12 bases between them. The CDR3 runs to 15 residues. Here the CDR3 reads CASSLRGQLNTEAFF. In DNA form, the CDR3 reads TGCGCCAGCAGCCTCCGGGGCCAATTGAACACTGAAGCTTTCTTT.

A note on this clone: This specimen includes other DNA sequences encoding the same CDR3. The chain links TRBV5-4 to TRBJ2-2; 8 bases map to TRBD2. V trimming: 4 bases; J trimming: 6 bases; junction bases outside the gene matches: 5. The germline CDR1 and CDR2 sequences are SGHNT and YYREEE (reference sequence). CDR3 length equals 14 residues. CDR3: CASSPGGVAGELFF. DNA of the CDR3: TGTGCCAGCAGCCCCGGGGGGGTCGCCGGGGAGCTGTTTTTT.

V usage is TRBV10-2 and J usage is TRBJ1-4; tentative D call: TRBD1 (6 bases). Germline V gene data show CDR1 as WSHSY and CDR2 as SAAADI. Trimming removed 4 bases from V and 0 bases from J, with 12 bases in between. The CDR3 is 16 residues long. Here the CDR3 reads CASSGLGQPTNEKLFF. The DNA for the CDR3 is TGCGCCAGCAGTGGCTTAGGACAGCCAACTAATGAAAAACTGTTTTTT.

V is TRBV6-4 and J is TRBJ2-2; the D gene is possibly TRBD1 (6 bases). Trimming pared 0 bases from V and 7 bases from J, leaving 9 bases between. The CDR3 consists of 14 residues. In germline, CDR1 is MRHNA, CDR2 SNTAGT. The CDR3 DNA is TGTGCCAGCAGTGACTCGAGGGGGTTCGGGGAGCTGTTTTTT. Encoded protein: CASSDSRGFGELFF.

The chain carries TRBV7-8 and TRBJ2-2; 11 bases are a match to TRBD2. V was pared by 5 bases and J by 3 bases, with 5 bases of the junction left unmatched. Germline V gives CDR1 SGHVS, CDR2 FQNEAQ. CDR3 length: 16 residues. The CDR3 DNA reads TGTGCCAGCAGCCGGAAGACTAGCGGGGACACCGGGGAGCTGTTTTTT. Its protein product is CASSRKTSGDTGELFF.

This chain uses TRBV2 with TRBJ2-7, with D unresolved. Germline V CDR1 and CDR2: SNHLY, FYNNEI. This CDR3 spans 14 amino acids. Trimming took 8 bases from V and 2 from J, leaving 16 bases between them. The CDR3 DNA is TGTGCCAGCGTTGTAGGAGACGGCGCCTACGAGCAGTACTTC. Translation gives CASVVGDGAYEQYF.

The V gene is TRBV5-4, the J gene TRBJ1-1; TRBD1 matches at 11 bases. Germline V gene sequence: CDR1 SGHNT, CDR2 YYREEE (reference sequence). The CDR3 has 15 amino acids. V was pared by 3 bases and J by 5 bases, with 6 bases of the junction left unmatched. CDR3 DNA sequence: TGTGCCAGCAGCTACACGGACAGGGGGCTGACTGAAGCTTTCTTT. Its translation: CASSYTDRGLTEAFF. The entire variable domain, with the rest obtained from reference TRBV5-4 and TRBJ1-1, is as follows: ETGVTQSPTHLIKTRGQQVTLRCSSQSGHNTVSWYQQALGQGPQFIFQYYREEENGRGNFPPRFSGLQFPNYSSELNVNALELDDSALYLCASSYTDRGLTEAFFGQGTRLTVV.